This T cell receptor (beta chain) was recorded in a study of early T cells in non-severe SARS-CoV-2 infection (dated by TCRdb to about 2021). About the full investigation: Because TCR sequencing was done on bulk RNA from unsorted whole blood, the alpha and beta chains could not be paired. Paper-wide results and their limitations: VDJdb matching was skewed toward anti-spike CD8 responses and likely underestimated virus-specific expansions by missing private and CD4 specificities.

This clonotype showed up just a few times. No cognate antigen has been identified for it. No per-base quality is available; no much larger clone lies one base away. The receptor library was made with 5' RACE. The sample was run on a NextSeq 500. The TCR library protocol attached unique molecular identifiers to individual cDNA molecules to correct for sequencing error and PCR bias. Both TCR alpha and beta chains were sequenced, and tight co-correlation was observed between alpha and beta sequence abundances in each sample. The study's processing was this. Decombinator V4 was used to annotate the V gene, J gene and CDR3 of the TCR sequences. Expanded TCRs were defined as changing significantly between any two time points under a Poisson model with p below 0.0001. Abundances of TCRs were expressed as counts per million after normalisation to the total number of TCRs sequenced in each sample. TRAV1-2 paired with TRAJ12, TRAJ20 or TRAJ33 defined MAIT TCRs, while TRAV10 paired with TRAJ18 defined iNKT TCRs. VDJdb, accessed 1 November 2021, was searched for CMV, EBV and SARS-CoV-2 annotated TCRs, excluding TCRs annotated for multiple antigens. TCRdb took the public reads, trimmed them with fastp at Q25, ran MiXCR for clone calling and kept in-frame beta chains. CDR3 protein duplicates are merged, each entry listing the most common genes and DNA. TCRdb assigned the V and J calls; the authors' analysis was not used. Present in this sample are 30,000 to 40,000 distinct CDR3 sequences, 5.8% of which were seen just once. About 8% of the sample is taken by the ten largest.

Taken from cysteine to phenylalanine, the CDR3 has 15 residues. The DNA shown is the 45-base CDR3, in frame from base 1. The CDR1 and CDR2 encoded by the germline V gene are SGHRS and YFSETQ. Deletion took 4 bases off V and 2 bases off J, with a span of 12 bases between the germline ends. The study was a case-control design nested within a healthcare worker cohort in London, UK, with weekly nasopharyngeal swab PCR tests and blood sampling. Healthcare workers were enrolled in the week of the UK lockdown, from 23 to 31 March 2020, and were followed every week for up to about 16 weeks. This sequence was found in an adult who was a healthcare worker with PCR-confirmed SARS-CoV-2 infection or an uninfected control (not recorded which). Sequenced material: whole blood. The V and J segments used are TRBV5-1 and TRBJ2-2; TRBD2 is possibly the D segment (6 matching bases). In nucleotide form, the sequence is TGCGCCAGCAGCGGGAGGACATTTAACACCGGGGAGCTGTTTTTT. It specifies CASSGRTFNTGELFF.